This TCR beta chain originates from a study of T cells in Graves' hyperthyroidism and ophthalmopathy. The study, taken as a whole, reports: Ophthalmopathy, which appeared later, was predicted by the model a median about 6 months before onset.

It was considered stable Graves' hyperthyroidism when ophthalmopathy did not progress within 18 months. Cells are PBMCs isolated from roughly 10 ml of fresh blood. Amplification of TCR beta CDR3 regions was performed using RNA transcripts as template. First-round RT-PCR targeting the TCR CDR3 was performed with the HTBI primer set. TCRdb analysed the multiplex PCR reads with MiXCR anew, one entry per CDR3 protein. The sample lists 90,000 to 120,000 distinct CDR3 sequences, roughly 15% seen once, with about 45% in the top ten. Many counts were recorded for this clonotype. Its antigen is as yet unknown. V was cut by 3 bases and J by 2 bases, with 5 bases left in between. The CDR3 totals 12 residues. Germline assignment: CDR1 DFQATT and CDR2 SNEGSKA (reference sequence).

This chain uses TRBV20-1 with TRBJ2-1; D is ambiguous. This TCR was sampled from a woman aged 50 to 60 with Graves' hyperthyroidism. Sequencing input: blood. The CDR3 DNA is TGCAGTGCTAGTAGTCCCTACAATGAGCAGTTCTTC. This sequence encodes CSASSPYNEQFF.